This T cell receptor beta chain was sequenced in a study of identical twins. In this sample, this clonotype turned up a few times. Its matching antigen is unknown. J was trimmed by 0 bases and V by 4 bases; bases with no gene match: 3. The CDR3 totals 16 residues. Study-wide results and limits: Twins shared out-of-frame alpha sequences with excess low generation probability. Beta out-of-frame twin sharing showed a weaker excess.

TCRdb re-derived calls from the 5' RACE reads in MiXCR, one entry per CDR3 protein. The sample lists under 300,000 distinct CDR3 sequences, 11% to 15% occurring once. Healthy Caucasian individuals made up all the donors. V usage is TRBV12-3 or TRBV12-4 and J usage is TRBJ2-1, with 10 bases aligning to TRBD2. The sample consisted of memory (CD45RO+) T cells sorted from blood. This receptor was identified in a woman aged 18-29 years in good health. The CDR3 is CASSYPSGSSYNEQFF. CDR3 sequence (DNA): TGTGCCAGCAGTTACCCTAGCGGGAGCTCCTACAATGAGCAGTTCTTC.